The 22 T cell receptor beta chains below were found in one sample sequenced in a study of T cells after yellow fever vaccination. Each CDR3 protein is one row after TCRdb ran MiXCR on the 5' RACE reads. Among 120,000 or so distinct CDR3 sequences listed, nearly 15% were seen once. This specimen was CD8+ T cells sorted from PBMCs, taken 5 days after the yellow fever booster vaccination. These receptors were taken from a young man who received the YFV17D yellow fever vaccine.

The chain uses TRBV6-2 or TRBV6-3 and TRBJ1-1; no definite D call. Trimming cost V 6 bases and J 7 bases, with 9 bases left between them. Germline lookup yields CDR1 MNHEY and CDR2 SVGEGT. The CDR3 length is 11 residues. CDR3 sequence reads: CASSLGNEAFF. The CDR3 DNA reads as TGTGCCAGCAGCCTGGGGAATGAAGCTTTCTTT.

CDR3 DNA: TGCGCCAGCTCCCCGGACTCCAAAGTCTATGGCTACACCTTC. Translation: CASSPDSKVYGYTF. The chain uses TRBV23-1 and TRBJ1-2, with no clear D. TRBV23-1 is flagged as an ORF with uncertain function. Trimming shortened V by 8 bases and J by 4 bases, and 17 bases separated the two germline ends. CDR3 length equals 14 residues.

In this sample, this clonotype turned up a few times. J is TRBJ2-7 and V is TRBV7-2; TRBD1 or TRBD2 may be the D gene (5 bases each). In germline, CDR1 is SGHTA, CDR2 FQGNSA. CDR3 length: 15 amino acids. Trimming took off 3 bases at V and 3 bases at J, with 15 bases between the two ends. The CDR3 reads CASSLEDPGGYEQYF. DNA of the CDR3: TGTGCCAGCAGCTTGGAGGACCCTGGGGGCTACGAGCAGTACTTC.

The table lists this clonotype with a few counts. The CDR3, as DNA: TGTGCCAGCAGCCACCCAACAGGGTGGGAGCAGTACTTC. This gives the protein CASSHPTGWEQYF. The V call is TRBV7-9, the J call TRBJ2-7; TRBD1 is a possible D gene (6 bases). Germline CDR1 reads SEHNR; CDR2 reads FQNEAQ (reference sequence). V was cut by 5 bases and J by 7 bases, with 15 bases left in between. This CDR3 has 13 residues. The whole variable domain, remainder taken from reference TRBV7-9 and TRBJ2-7, is DTGVSQNPRHKITKRGQNVTFRCDPISEHNRLYWYRQTLGQGPEFLTYFQNEAQLEKSRLLSDRFSAERPKGSFSTLEIQRTEQGDSAMYLCASSHPTGWEQYFGPGTRLTVT.

The genes are TRBV20-1 and TRBJ2-5, with D tentatively TRBD1 or TRBD2 (5 bases each). CDR3 length: 13 residues. V lost 5 bases and J lost 1, with 11 bases in between. CDR1 and CDR2 (germline): DFQATT, SNEGSKA (reference sequence). For the CDR3, the DNA is TGCAGTGCTGACCGGGACCCCCAAGAGACCCAGTACTTC. Its protein is CSADRDPQETQYF.

The CDR3 DNA follows: TGTGCCAGCAGTTACCAGGGGCAGAAAAACATTCAGTACTTC. This codes for CASSYQGQKNIQYF. The genes are TRBV6-5 and TRBJ2-4; maybe TRBD1 (6 bases). V was pared by 2 bases and J by 4 bases, with 9 bases between. This CDR3 is 14 amino acids long. Per germline, CDR1 MNHEY and CDR2 SVGAGI.

This clonotype showed up just a few times. J is TRBJ2-2 and V is TRBV6-6; 9 bases match TRBD1. The CDR3 length is 15 residues. Germline lookup yields CDR1 MNHNY and CDR2 SVGAGI (reference sequence). With V trimmed by 4 bases and J by 6 bases, 6 bases remained unmatched. CDR3 region: CASSLYGQGPGELFF. The CDR3 DNA reads TGTGCCAGCAGTTTATACGGACAGGGGCCCGGGGAGCTGTTTTTT.

The rearrangement links TRBV15 to TRBJ2-7; D ambiguous. Germline assignment: CDR1 LNHNV and CDR2 YYDKDF (reference sequence). The germline V and J ends were trimmed by 3 bases and 0 bases, with 3 bases remaining between them. This CDR3 region has 12 residues. CDR3 region: CATSSSSYEQYF. As DNA, the CDR3 is TGTGCCACCAGCAGTTCCTCCTACGAGCAGTACTTC.

The chain is built from TRBV6-5 and TRBJ2-1, with 8 bases that match TRBD1. The V gene's germline CDR1 is MNHEY and CDR2 SVGAGI. The CDR3 is 15 amino acids. The V segment lost 5 bases and the J segment 3 bases; nucleotides outside the gene matches: 6. For the CDR3, the DNA is TGTGCCAGCAGTCCGGACAGGGACGACTACAATGAGCAGTTCTTC. As protein: CASSPDRDDYNEQFF.

This chain connects TRBV4-2 to TRBJ2-2; D is possibly TRBD2 (5 bases). Germline V lookup: CDR1 LGHNA, CDR2 YNFKEQ. This CDR3 contains 15 residues. Trimming cost V 3 bases and J 4 bases, with 12 bases left between them. In nucleotides, the CDR3 is TGTGCCAGCAGCCAGGAAGGACTCGCCACCGGGGAGCTGTTTTTT. Residues: CASSQEGLATGELFF.

There are a few counts of this clonotype. The chain uses TRBV6-5 and TRBJ1-4; D gene uncertain. Trimming removed 6 bases from V and 5 bases from J, with 13 bases in between. Germline loops: CDR1 MNHEY, CDR2 SVGAGI. The CDR3 totals 14 residues. The DNA of the CDR3 is TGTGCCAGCAGCCGAACGGCGGGCAATGAAAAACTGTTTTTT. This translates into CASSRTAGNEKLFF.

This chain connects TRBV12-3 or TRBV12-4 to TRBJ2-7, with D unresolved. V gave up 5 bases and J gave up 2 bases, with 10 bases separating them. The CDR3 covers 13 residues. The DNA for the CDR3 is TGTGCCAGCAGTCCAGCGCGTACCTACGAGCAGTACTTC. This encodes CASSPARTYEQYF.

The chain links TRBV7-6 to TRBJ2-5, with a tentative D call TRBD1 (6 bases). The CDR3 runs 13 residues. Trimming took 1 base from V and 3 from J, leaving 6 bases between them. The germline gives CDR1 SGHVS, CDR2 FNYEAQ. The CDR3 spells CASSLGTEETQYF. Written as DNA, the CDR3 is TGTGCCAGCAGCTTAGGGACAGAAGAGACCCAGTACTTC.

This chain uses TRBV6-2 or TRBV6-3 with TRBJ1-5; 7 bases are shared with TRBD1. The CDR3 sequence is 15 residues long. Germline values: CDR1 MNHEY, CDR2 SVGEGT. Unmatched junction bases numbered 11, after V lost 7 bases and J lost 5 bases. This CDR3 reads CASTPETGIDQPQHF. CDR3 DNA: TGTGCCAGCACCCCCGAGACAGGGATCGATCAGCCCCAGCATTTT.

At least ten counts were recorded for this clonotype. The V and J genes are TRBV7-8 and TRBJ2-3, with D perhaps TRBD1 (6 bases). The CDR3 totals 15 residues. V was pared by 5 bases and J by 4 bases, with 16 bases between. The germline V gene has CDR1 SGHVS and CDR2 FQNEAQ. The CDR3 protein is CASSPTGGAPDTQYF. The CDR3 bases are TGTGCCAGCAGCCCCACTGGGGGCGCCCCAGATACGCAGTATTTT.

This clonotype was counted between two and nine times. CDR3 bases: TGCGCCAGCAGCCAAGGGCGGCTAGCGTGGGTACTTTCTGGGGCCAACGTCCTGACTTTC. Protein: CASSQGRLAWVLSGANVLTF. The V and J genes are TRBV4-3 and TRBJ2-6, with a weak D call TRBD2 (6 bases). This CDR3 spans 20 amino acids. Trimming left V 1 base short and J 1 base short, with 20 bases between. Germline V CDR1 and CDR2: LGHNA, YSLEER.

This clonotype has a handful of counts. The chain couples TRBV5-1 to TRBJ1-1; 9 positions match TRBD1. The CDR3 contains 15 residues. The junction had 0 bases not matched to a gene; V was cut back by 0 bases and J by 0 bases. Germline CDR1 is SGHRS and CDR2 is YFSETQ. The CDR3 DNA follows: TGCGCCAGCAGCTTGGGGACAGGGGTGAACACTGAAGCTTTCTTT. This codes for CASSLGTGVNTEAFF.

The gene calls are TRBV4-3 and TRBJ2-4; 9 bases align to TRBD1. Germline V gene lookup returns CDR1 LGHNA and CDR2 YSLEER. The CDR3 loop spans 14 amino acids. V shed 2 bases and J 5 bases; nucleotides not matched to a gene: 1. CDR3 residues: CASSQRQGENIQYF. CDR3 DNA sequence: TGCGCCAGCAGCCAAAGACAGGGGGAAAACATTCAGTACTTC.

The genes are TRBV3-1 and TRBJ1-1, with 7 bases lining up with TRBD1. Unmatched junction bases numbered 19, after V lost 4 bases and J lost 5 bases. CDR1 is LGHDT, CDR2 YNNKEL, per germline (reference sequence). The CDR3 runs to 18 residues. The CDR3 sequence is CASSPPRGEGAVWTEAFF. The CDR3 DNA reads TGTGCCAGCAGCCCCCCCCGGGGGGAGGGGGCGGTTTGGACTGAAGCTTTCTTT.

This clonotype was counted only a few times. J is TRBJ1-2 and V is TRBV2; 8 nucleotides match TRBD1. Germline CDR1 reads SNHLY; CDR2 reads FYNNEI. CDR3 length: 15 residues. With 6 bases clipped from V and 7 bases from J, the junction kept 13 bases outside the gene matches. The CDR3 nucleotides read TGTGCCAGCAGGAACACACTACAGGGGGTGTCTGGCTACACCTTC. This translates into CASRNTLQGVSGYTF.

A few counts support this clonotype. The J gene is TRBJ2-7, the V gene TRBV13; 9 bases are a match to TRBD1. In germline, CDR1 is PRHDT, CDR2 FYEKMQ (reference sequence). The CDR3 length is 13 residues. V lost 5 bases and J lost 7; bases outside the gene matches: 6. CDR3 nucleotide sequence: TGTGCCAGCAGCCTTGGACAGGGGTGGGAGCAGTACTTC. Its protein product is CASSLGQGWEQYF.

V gene TRBV6-1 combines with J gene TRBJ1-5, with TRBD1 matching 8 bases. This CDR3 spans 14 amino acids. Germline V gene sequence: CDR1 MNHNS, CDR2 SASEGT. After removal of 6 bases from V and 5 bases from J, the junction contained 6 bases not matched to a gene. In DNA, the CDR3 is TGTGCCAGCAGCATACGGACAGGGTATCAGCCCCAGCATTTT. Protein sequence: CASSIRTGYQPQHF.